This record covers a single T cell receptor (beta chain). Its antigen is as yet unknown. These data come from a study of T cell responses to AZD1222 COVID-19 vaccine. The CDR3 extends over 13 amino acids. Germline assignment: CDR1 LGHNA and CDR2 YSLEER. Trimming removed 2 bases at V and 2 bases at J, with 5 bases between. Study observations and caveats: A reported finding is that nearly half of spike-specific TCRs target unmutated variant regions.

Only in-frame clones appear in the TCRdb table, and some are missing; sequencing was by immunoSEQ multiplex PCR. Among 100,000 to 150,000 clones listed, approximately 85% were seen once. Specimen: peripheral blood, collected 28 days after the second AZD1222 dose. The chain recombines TRBV4-3 with TRBJ2-3; D is ambiguous. The clonotype originates from an adult who received the AZD1222 COVID-19 vaccine. The CDR3 is CASSQPDTDTQYF. CDR3 coding DNA: TGCGCCAGCAGCCAACCTGACACAGATACGCAGTATTTT.